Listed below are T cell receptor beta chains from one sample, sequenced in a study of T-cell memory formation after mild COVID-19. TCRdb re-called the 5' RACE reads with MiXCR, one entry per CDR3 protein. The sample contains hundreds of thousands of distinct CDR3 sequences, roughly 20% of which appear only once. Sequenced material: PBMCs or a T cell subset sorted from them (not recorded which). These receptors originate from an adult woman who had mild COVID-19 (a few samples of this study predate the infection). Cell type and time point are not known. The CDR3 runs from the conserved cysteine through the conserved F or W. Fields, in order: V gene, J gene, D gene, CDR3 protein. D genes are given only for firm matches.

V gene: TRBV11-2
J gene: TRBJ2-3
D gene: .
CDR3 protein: CASSWAPVGTDTQYF

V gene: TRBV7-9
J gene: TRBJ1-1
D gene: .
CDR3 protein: CASTRDTITEAFF

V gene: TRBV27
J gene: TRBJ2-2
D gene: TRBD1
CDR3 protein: CASRRAGGSTGELFF

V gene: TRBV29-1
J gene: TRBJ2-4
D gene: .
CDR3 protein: CSAVGASKNIQYF

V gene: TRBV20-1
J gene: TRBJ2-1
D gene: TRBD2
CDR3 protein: CSAFGLAGGQNEQFF

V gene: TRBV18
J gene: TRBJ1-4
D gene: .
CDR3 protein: CASSPRPEKLFF

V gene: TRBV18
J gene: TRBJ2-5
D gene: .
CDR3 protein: CASSPWRENQETQYF

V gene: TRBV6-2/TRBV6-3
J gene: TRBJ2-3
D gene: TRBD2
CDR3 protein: CASSYGPAGADTQYF

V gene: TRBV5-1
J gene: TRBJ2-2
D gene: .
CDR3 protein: CASGRNRELSGELFF

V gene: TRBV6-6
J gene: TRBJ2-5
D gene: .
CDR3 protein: CASSGRLQETQYF

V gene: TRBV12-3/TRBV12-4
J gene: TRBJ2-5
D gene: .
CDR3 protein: CASSLEPIGTQYF

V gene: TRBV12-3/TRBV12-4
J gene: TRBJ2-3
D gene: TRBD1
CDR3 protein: CASTQGAGSTDTQYF

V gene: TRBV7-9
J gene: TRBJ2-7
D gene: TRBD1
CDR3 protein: CASSLVDRGVYEQYF

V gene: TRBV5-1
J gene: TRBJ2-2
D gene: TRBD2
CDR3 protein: CASSLVTSGPTGELFF

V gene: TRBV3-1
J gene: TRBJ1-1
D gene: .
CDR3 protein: CASSQDRGTNTEAFF

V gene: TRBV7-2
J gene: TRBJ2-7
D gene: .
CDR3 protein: CASSLSAGGRSYEQYF

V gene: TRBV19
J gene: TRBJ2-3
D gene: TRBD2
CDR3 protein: CASSPGWTSGRSADTQYF

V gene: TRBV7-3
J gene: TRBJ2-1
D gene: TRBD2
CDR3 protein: CASSPQGPSGGGNEQFF

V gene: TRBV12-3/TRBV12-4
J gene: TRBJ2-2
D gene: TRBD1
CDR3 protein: CASSARTGGNTGELFF

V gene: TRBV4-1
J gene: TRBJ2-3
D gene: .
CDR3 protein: CASSQGPQTRPKTDTQYF

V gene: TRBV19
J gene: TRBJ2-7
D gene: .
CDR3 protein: CASSMTASLYEQYF

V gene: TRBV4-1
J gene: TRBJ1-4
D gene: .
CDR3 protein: CASSQGPPGKLFF

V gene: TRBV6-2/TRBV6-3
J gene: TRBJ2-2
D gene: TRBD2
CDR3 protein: CASSQLSGRLSGELFF

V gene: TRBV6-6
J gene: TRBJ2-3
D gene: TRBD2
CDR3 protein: CASEGSGGSGGRADTQYF

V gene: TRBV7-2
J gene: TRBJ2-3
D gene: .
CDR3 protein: CASSLYPDGRKSTDTQYF

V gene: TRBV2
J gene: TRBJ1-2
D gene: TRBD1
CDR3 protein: CASSPSTGGGYGYTF

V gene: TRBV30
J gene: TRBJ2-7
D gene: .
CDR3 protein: CAWSVGWSVGNEQYF

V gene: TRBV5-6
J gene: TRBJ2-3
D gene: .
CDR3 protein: CASSLGYEASSTDTQYF

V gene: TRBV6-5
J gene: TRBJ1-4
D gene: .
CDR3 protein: CASSTTGKKLFF

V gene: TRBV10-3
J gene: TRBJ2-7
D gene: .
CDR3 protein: CAISDQSYEQYF

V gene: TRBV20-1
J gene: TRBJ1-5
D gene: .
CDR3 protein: CSAWTAAKSNQPQHF

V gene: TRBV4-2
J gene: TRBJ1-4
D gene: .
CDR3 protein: CASSQDVGGRANEKLFF

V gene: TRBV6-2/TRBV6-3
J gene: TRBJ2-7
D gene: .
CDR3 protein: CASSYSRSSYEQYF

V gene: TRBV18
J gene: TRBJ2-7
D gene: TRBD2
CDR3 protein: CASSRGGGNNEQYF

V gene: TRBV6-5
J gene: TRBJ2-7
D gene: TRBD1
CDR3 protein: CASSSSLGQGEQYF

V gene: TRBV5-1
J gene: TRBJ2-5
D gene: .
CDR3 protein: CASMVQEGETQYF

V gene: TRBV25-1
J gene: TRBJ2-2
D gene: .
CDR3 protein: CASSELSTGELFF

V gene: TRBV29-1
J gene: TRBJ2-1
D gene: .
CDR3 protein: CSVVLGPNEQFF

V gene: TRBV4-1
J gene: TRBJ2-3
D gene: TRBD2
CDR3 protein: CASSQATSELTDTQYF

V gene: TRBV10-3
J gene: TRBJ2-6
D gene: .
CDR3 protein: CAISVGSAGANVLTF

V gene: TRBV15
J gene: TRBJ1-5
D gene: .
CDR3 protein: CATSRQNSNQPQHF

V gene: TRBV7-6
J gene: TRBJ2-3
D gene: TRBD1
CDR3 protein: CASSRTGQTDTQYF

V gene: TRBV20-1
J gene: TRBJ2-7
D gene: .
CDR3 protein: CSARDPNGASSYEQYF

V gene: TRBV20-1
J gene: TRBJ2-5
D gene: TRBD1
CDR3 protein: CSATEFDRGDQETQYF

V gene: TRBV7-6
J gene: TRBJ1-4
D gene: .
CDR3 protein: CASSRHATNEKLFF

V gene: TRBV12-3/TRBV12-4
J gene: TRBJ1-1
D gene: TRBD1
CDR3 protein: CASSHRTGPANEAFF

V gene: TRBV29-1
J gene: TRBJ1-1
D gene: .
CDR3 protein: CSATDRFATEAFF

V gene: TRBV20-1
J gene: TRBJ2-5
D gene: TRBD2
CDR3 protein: CSARDLGAGGPQETQYF

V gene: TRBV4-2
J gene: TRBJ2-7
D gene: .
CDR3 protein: CASSQDPPTSGTPYEQYF

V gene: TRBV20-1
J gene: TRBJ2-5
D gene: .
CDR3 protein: CSVLRDFQETQYF

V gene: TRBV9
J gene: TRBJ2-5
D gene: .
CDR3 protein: CASSVALQGRETQYF

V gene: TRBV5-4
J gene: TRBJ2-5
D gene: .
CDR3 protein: CASSLGPSLSGTQYF